This TCR beta chain was obtained from a study of T cell responses to AZD1222 COVID-19 vaccine. A single count supports this clone. Repertoires were generated with immunoSEQ multiplex PCR, while TCRdb's copy carries only in-frame clones and drops some. The table has around 100,000 clones, 86% seen once. The V gene end was trimmed by 5 bases and the J gene end by 0 bases; junction bases not matched to a gene: 6. The CDR3 length is 16 residues. Germline V lookup: CDR1 LNHDA, CDR2 SQIVND (reference sequence). J is TRBJ2-1 and V is TRBV19; 8 bases map to TRBD1. This sequence originates from an adult in good health. The sequencing here drew on peripheral blood, taken on day 0 of AZD1222 vaccination. The CDR3 DNA sequence: TGTGCCAGTAGTGGACAGGGTAGGGCCTCCTACAATGAGCAGTTCTTC. This sequence encodes CASSGQGRASYNEQFF.